The 32 T cell receptor beta chains presented below share a single source sample, sequenced in a study of early T cells in non-severe SARS-CoV-2 infection. TCRdb recomputed calls from the 5' RACE reads with MiXCR, one row per CDR3 protein. The sample shows about 71,000 distinct CDR3 sequences, roughly 12% of them seen only once. The sequencing here drew on whole blood, taken at baseline. These receptors originate from an adult who was a healthcare worker with PCR-confirmed SARS-CoV-2 infection or an uninfected control (not recorded which).

This chain uses TRBV6-5 with TRBJ2-7, with D unclear. This CDR3 comprises 14 residues. CDR1 is MNHEY and CDR2 is SVGAGI in the germline V gene. V dropped 6 bases and J dropped 1 base, with 13 bases sitting between them. Here the CDR3 DNA reads TGTGCCAGCAGCCTCAAGAGCACATCCTACGAGCAGTACTTC. Protein: CASSLKSTSYEQYF.

Many counts were recorded for this clonotype. The CDR3 DNA is TGTGCCAGCAGCCTAAAGACAGGGGTCCATGGCTACACCTTC. Amino acids: CASSLKTGVHGYTF. The rearrangement uses TRBV7-9 and TRBJ1-2, with 8 bases lining up with TRBD1. The germline V gene has CDR1 SEHNR and CDR2 FQNEAQ (reference sequence). The trim removed 5 bases at V and 6 bases at J, leaving 8 bases unmatched. This CDR3 is 14 amino acids long.

This clonotype has only a few counts. The rearrangement uses TRBV5-1 and TRBJ1-1; a weak D match, TRBD1 (5 bases). The CDR3 totals 15 residues. The V end lost 0 bases, the J end lost 1 base, and 10 bases lay between the germline ends. CDR1 and CDR2 from the germline V gene are SGHRS and YFSETQ. DNA for the CDR3: TGCGCCAGCAGCTTGGTGGCAGGGTCGAACACTGAAGCTTTCTTT. Its translation is CASSLVAGSNTEAFF.

There are a few counts of this clonotype. The V gene is TRBV5-1, the J gene TRBJ2-3, with D perhaps TRBD1 or TRBD2 (5 bases each). The CDR3 is made up of 14 amino acids. Germline CDR1 reads SGHRS; CDR2 reads YFSETQ. Trimming pared 3 bases from V and 4 bases from J, leaving 12 bases between. The CDR3 nucleotides are TGCGCCAGCAGCTCATCCCCGGGGCCAGATACGCAGTATTTT. The encoded protein is CASSSSPGPDTQYF.

This clonotype has just a few counts. The chain couples TRBV5-1 to TRBJ1-1; D may be TRBD1 (5 bases). V was shortened by 4 bases and J by 12 bases, with 19 bases between the two germline ends. CDR3 length: 13 amino acids. Germline assignment: CDR1 SGHRS and CDR2 YFSETQ. CDR3 region: CASSPDNPEFSFF. The CDR3 DNA follows: TGCGCCAGCAGCCCGGACAACCCTGAATTCTCTTTCTTT.

The J gene is TRBJ1-5, the V gene TRBV6-5; possible D gene TRBD1, 5 bases. With 6 bases removed from V and 2 bases from J, the gap between germline ends came to 14 bases. Germline V gene lookup returns CDR1 MNHEY and CDR2 SVGAGI. There are 15 residues in the CDR3. The CDR3 region is CASRISWGGNQPQHF. The CDR3 bases are TGTGCCAGCAGGATCTCATGGGGGGGCAATCAGCCCCAGCATTTT.

This clonotype was recorded a few times. This chain uses TRBV7-3 with TRBJ2-3; TRBD2 matches at 12 bases. V dropped 4 bases and J dropped 6; count of bases not matched to a gene: 8. Germline CDR1 reads SGHTA; CDR2 reads FQGTGA. The CDR3 is 16 amino acids. The DNA of the CDR3 is TGTGCCAGCAGCTCCCGCCTAGCGGGGGGGATCGATACGCAGTATTTT. Protein: CASSSRLAGGIDTQYF.

This chain joins TRBV4-1 and TRBJ2-1; no clear D. Germline CDR1 and CDR2: MGHRA and YSYEKL. The CDR3 contains 17 residues. Trimming cost V 0 bases and J 0 bases, with 12 bases left between them. The chain's CDR3 is CASSQDLTTSSYNEQFF. The CDR3 nucleotides read TGCGCCAGCAGCCAAGATCTAACAACCAGCTCCTACAATGAGCAGTTCTTC.

This clonotype has just a few counts. CDR3 DNA sequence: TGCAGTGCTAGAGGGGAGGGGTACGAGCAGTACTTC. This encodes CSARGEGYEQYF. The V gene is TRBV20-1, the J gene TRBJ2-7; TRBD2 matches 7 bases. The CDR3 loop spans 12 amino acids. Trimming at V came to 1 base and at J to 4 bases, leaving 1 base not matched to a gene. Germline CDR1 reads DFQATT; CDR2 reads SNEGSKA (reference sequence).

The chain has TRBV2 and TRBJ2-3; no clear D. Germline CDR1 reads SNHLY; CDR2 reads FYNNEI. V was pared by 7 bases and J by 1 base, with 15 bases between. CDR3 length: 15 amino acids. CDR3 protein: CASTLQVLGTDTQYF. The CDR3 DNA follows: TGTGCCAGCACCCTCCAAGTCCTCGGCACAGATACGCAGTATTTT.

This clonotype has at least ten counts. The chain employs TRBV11-2 and TRBJ2-7, with D unresolved. The V gene's germline CDR1 is SGHAT and CDR2 FQNNGV. The CDR3 runs to 16 residues. The V end was cut by 4 bases, the J end by 3 bases, with 19 bases between. This CDR3 reads CASSSLSSGLFYEQYF. In DNA, the CDR3 is TGTGCCAGCAGCTCTCTATCTTCGGGCCTTTTCTACGAGCAGTACTTC.

This clonotype was observed at least ten times. V is TRBV6-5 and J is TRBJ1-5; 9 bases align to TRBD1. Germline V CDR1 and CDR2: MNHEY, SVGAGI. Losses at the gene ends were 7 bases for V and 0 bases for J; bases not matched to a gene: 4. This CDR3 has 15 residues. CDR3 sequence (DNA): TGTGCCAGCACCCCGGACAGGGGTAGCAATCAGCCCCAGCATTTT. This encodes CASTPDRGSNQPQHF.

The rearrangement links TRBV28 to TRBJ2-7; D is ambiguous. V was clipped by 2 bases and J by 2 bases, with 4 bases between them. The CDR3 is made up of 12 amino acids. Germline V gene sequence: CDR1 MDHEN, CDR2 SYDVKM. The CDR3 sequence: CASSLKAYEQYF. The CDR3 DNA reads as TGTGCCAGCAGTTTAAAGGCCTACGAGCAGTACTTC.

This clonotype was counted ten times or more. CDR3 DNA: TGTGCCAGCAGCCCCGGGACTTACAATGAGCAGTTCTTC. This encodes CASSPGTYNEQFF. The V call is TRBV7-9, the J call TRBJ2-1, with TRBD2 as a possible D gene (6 bases). Trimming took 5 bases from V and 4 from J, leaving 9 bases between them. The CDR3 extends over 13 amino acids. Germline V lookup: CDR1 SEHNR, CDR2 FQNEAQ (reference sequence).

This clonotype has a handful of counts. The chain links TRBV20-1 to TRBJ2-1; maybe TRBD1 (6 bases). CDR1 and CDR2 (germline): DFQATT, SNEGSKA (reference sequence). The CDR3 covers 14 residues. Trimming shortened V by 3 bases and J by 2 bases, and 11 bases separated the two germline ends. The CDR3 sequence is CSARRGNAYNEQFF. CDR3 in DNA: TGCAGTGCTAGGAGGGGGAATGCCTACAATGAGCAGTTCTTC.

This clonotype was seen ten or more times. The chain combines TRBV20-1 with TRBJ2-5, with D perhaps matching TRBD2 (5 bases). The CDR3 length is 10 residues. With 4 bases removed from V and 5 bases from J, the gap between germline ends came to 5 bases. Germline loops: CDR1 DFQATT, CDR2 SNEGSKA (reference sequence). As DNA, the CDR3 is TGCAGTGCTACGGGGGAGACCCAGTACTTC. Protein: CSATGETQYF.

This clonotype has ten or more counts. The chain is built from TRBV6-1 and TRBJ1-2; D unclear. V was trimmed by 3 bases and J by 5 bases, leaving 22 bases between them. Per the germline V gene, CDR1 is MNHNS and CDR2 is SASEGT. CDR3 size: 17 residues. CDR3 nucleotides: TGTGCCAGCAGTGAGGAGTCGTTAGGTGCCCCGGGTTATGGCTACACCTTC. Translating it yields CASSEESLGAPGYGYTF.

The genes are TRBV5-6 and TRBJ2-1; no reliable D call. V was trimmed by 2 bases and J by 9 bases, leaving 6 bases between them. This CDR3 is 11 amino acids long. The germline V gene has CDR1 SGHDT and CDR2 YYEEEE. CDR3 bases: TGTGCCAGCAGCTTTTGGGGTGAGCAGTTCTTC. It translates to CASSFWGEQFF.

There are many counts of this clonotype. V and J are TRBV6-5 and TRBJ1-2, with D perhaps matching TRBD1 (5 bases). The CDR3 sequence is 15 residues long. The germline CDR1 and CDR2 sequences are MNHEY and SVGAGI. Trimming pared 6 bases from V and 8 bases from J, leaving 22 bases between. The CDR3 loop reads CASSLIITGRSGYTF. The CDR3 DNA reads as TGTGCCAGCAGCCTTATTATTACAGGACGTTCGGGCTACACCTTC.

This clonotype came up many times. The rearrangement links TRBV21-1 to TRBJ2-7; the table's D gene call, TRBD1, was not cross checked with the DNA. TRBV21-1 is described as a pseudogene. The length of the CDR3 is 16 residues. The CDR3 DNA sequence: TGTGCCAGCAGCAACAGGGACCCTAAAGGTGCCTACGAGCAGTACTTC. Encoded protein: CASSNRDPKGAYEQYF.

This clonotype was found many times. DNA of the CDR3: TGTGCCAGCAGACCGGGGACAGGGGGCACAGATACGCAGTATTTT. Translated, it gives CASRPGTGGTDTQYF. The chain links TRBV12-3 or TRBV12-4 to TRBJ2-3; TRBD1 aligns across 10 bases. J gave up 1 base and V 6 bases, and 4 bases lay outside the gene matches. CDR3 size: 15 residues.

The chain combines TRBV4-1 with TRBJ2-3; 9 bases agree with TRBD1. Per germline, CDR1 MGHRA and CDR2 YSYEKL. Germline trimming cut 4 bases from V and 5 bases from J; bases unmatched to any gene: 19. The CDR3 contains 19 residues. This CDR3 reads CASSRYPAGTGKREDTQYF. CDR3 DNA: TGCGCCAGCAGCCGATACCCGGCTGGGACAGGGAAGAGAGAAGATACGCAGTATTTT.

The V and J genes are TRBV5-1 and TRBJ1-6, with D possibly TRBD1 on 5 matching bases. The germline CDR1 and CDR2 sequences are SGHRS and YFSETQ. The length of the CDR3 is 14 residues. The germline V and J ends were trimmed by 4 bases and 6 bases, with 11 bases remaining between them. The CDR3 DNA follows: TGCGCCAGCAGCCCCCGGGACGGTAATTCACCCCTCCACTTT. It is translated as CASSPRDGNSPLHF.

In its sample, this clonotype was seen a few times. This chain joins TRBV6-1 and TRBJ1-4; TRBD1 matches at 8 bases. This CDR3 is 18 amino acids long. The ends lost 7 bases at V and 8 bases at J; junction bases unmatched: 21. Germline V CDR1 and CDR2: MNHNS, SASEGT. CDR3 DNA sequence: TGTGCCAGCATTAGGACAGGGACCGTTAGCCGTCTGGGGGAAAAACTGTTTTTT. Translated, it gives CASIRTGTVSRLGEKLFF.

This clonotype was recorded a few times. Here the CDR3 reads CASSDVGGPLSGNTIYF. The CDR3 DNA sequence: TGTGCCAGCAGTGACGTAGGGGGGCCCCTCTCTGGAAACACCATATATTTT. The chain joins TRBV2 to TRBJ1-3, with D tentatively TRBD1 (6 bases). CDR1 SNHLY and CDR2 FYNNEI come from the germline V gene. The V gene lost 3 bases and the J gene lost 0 bases, with 15 bases spanning the gap. The CDR3 loop spans 17 amino acids.

This clonotype was picked up a small number of times. The CDR3 sequence: CASSPGVSRPQHF. CDR3 nucleotide sequence: TGTGCCAGCTCCCCGGGCGTTTCGAGGCCCCAGCATTTT. V and J are TRBV7-2 and TRBJ1-5; D is uncertain. In germline, CDR1 is SGHTA, CDR2 FQGNSA. V gave up 8 bases and J gave up 9 bases, with 17 bases separating them. The CDR3 is 13 amino acids.

This clonotype was observed a few times. The CDR3 nucleotides are TGCAGCGTTGCAGGGGCCCCCTACGAGCAGTACTTC. Its protein is CSVAGAPYEQYF. The chain carries TRBV29-1 and TRBJ2-7, with D perhaps matching TRBD1 (6 bases). V was clipped by 4 bases and J by 2 bases, with 9 bases between them. Germline V CDR1 and CDR2: SQVTM, ANQGSEA. CDR3 length: 12 amino acids.

A note on this clonotype: Compared with germline, one end of the junction differs, possibly owing to a read error. The chain employs TRBV20-1 and TRBJ2-5; TRBD2 agrees at 7 bases. In germline, CDR1 is DFQATT, CDR2 SNEGSKA (reference sequence). This CDR3 has 12 amino acids. Written as DNA, the CDR3 is TGCAGTGCTAGGAACCGGGGGGAGACCCAGAACTTC. This translates into CSARNRGETQNF.

This clonotype showed up many times. The chain links TRBV12-3 or TRBV12-4 to TRBJ1-4, with 8 bases aligning to TRBD1. V lost 6 bases, J lost 3 bases, and 3 bases stayed unmatched. The CDR3 sequence is 14 residues long. CDR3 loop: CASSLDRANEKLFF. Here the CDR3 DNA reads TGTGCCAGCAGCCTGGACAGGGCTAATGAAAAACTGTTTTTT.

Ten or more counts support this clonotype. V usage is TRBV29-1 and J usage is TRBJ2-3; 10 positions match TRBD1. The V gene end was trimmed by 6 bases and the J gene end by 4 bases; junction bases not matched to a gene: 10. Germline CDR1 and CDR2: SQVTM and ANQGSEA. CDR3 size: 15 residues. The DNA of the CDR3 is TGCAGCGTGGGGCCCGGGACAGGGGATCCAGATACGCAGTATTTT. This translates into CSVGPGTGDPDTQYF.

This clonotype was counted many times. This chain joins TRBV20-1 and TRBJ2-7; D perhaps matches TRBD2 (6 bases). CDR3 length: 14 residues. Trimming removed 2 bases from V and 2 bases from J, with 13 bases in between. Germline V gene lookup returns CDR1 DFQATT and CDR2 SNEGSKA (reference sequence). The DNA for the CDR3 is TGCAGTGCTAGAAGGCGGGGCTCCCCCTACGAGCAGTACTTC. This codes for CSARRRGSPYEQYF.

This clonotype was counted a few times. The CDR3 region is CSATEYTEAFF. CDR3 in DNA: TGCAGTGCTACTGAATACACTGAAGCTTTCTTT. The chain carries TRBV20-1 and TRBJ1-1; D is uncertain. The germline gives CDR1 DFQATT, CDR2 SNEGSKA (reference sequence). Trimming stripped 4 bases from V and 3 bases from J, with 6 bases between. The CDR3 is made up of 11 amino acids.